This T cell receptor (beta chain) is from a study of T cell responses to AZD1222 COVID-19 vaccine. The germline gives CDR1 SGHRS, CDR2 YFSETQ. This CDR3 region has 13 residues. After removal of 4 bases from V and 5 bases from J, the junction contained 6 bases not matched to a gene. This clone was detected only a few times. What it recognizes is unknown. Study-wide results and limits: Close to half of spike-specific TCRs reportedly recognize unmutated variant regions. After two AZD1222 doses, spike-specific TCR breadth and depth rose versus day 0. Most donors were white British, females outnumbered males, and clonal diversity was possibly underestimated.

TCRdb's copy holds only in-frame clones and misses some; the assay was immunoSEQ multiplex PCR. The sample consists of about 120,000 clones, 70% to 85% of them appearing once. The source material was peripheral blood, sampled 28 days after the second AZD1222 dose. The rearrangement joins TRBV5-1 to TRBJ2-7; 7 positions agree with TRBD2. The clonotype was recovered from an adult who received the AZD1222 COVID-19 vaccine. Here the CDR3 DNA reads TGCGCCAGCAGCAGCCTAGCGGTCGACGAGCAGTACTTC. Its translation: CASSSLAVDEQYF.